This is a list of T cell receptor beta chains from one sample in a study of OX40 agonist ivuxolimab in advanced cancers. Generated by immunoSEQ multiplex PCR, the TCRdb table keeps only in-frame clones and is missing some. The sample lists tens of thousands of clones, about 90% occurring once. The sample here was CD4+ or CD8+ T cells sorted from blood, taken in a trial of the OX40 agonist ivuxolimab. The receptors stem from an adult with an advanced solid tumor such as melanoma, head and neck, liver or kidney cancer. Each CDR3 is given with its conserved first and last residue. The order of the fields is CDR3 protein, CDR3 DNA, D gene, clone size, V gene, J gene. The D gene is left open where the match is weak. The size of a clone is reported for some rows only, either as once, few or many, or as a class for expanded clones.

CASSSTLAVSYNEQFF	TGTGCCAGCAGCTCCACTTTAGCGGTCTCCTACAATGAGCAGTTCTTC	NA	NA	TRBV7-6	TRBJ2-1
CASSWGGTDTQYF	TGTGCCAGCAGCTGGGGAGGCACAGATACGCAGTATTTT	NA	NA	TRBV5-8	TRBJ2-3
CASSFRGGGSNYGYTF	TGTGCCAGCAGTTTTCGTGGGGGGGGTTCTAACTATGGCTACACCTTC	NA	NA	TRBV27	TRBJ1-2
CASSVDGSMAGELFF	TGTGCCAGCAGCGTAGATGGGTCGATGGCCGGGGAGCTGTTTTTT	NA	NA	TRBV9	TRBJ2-2
CASSPPVTSVDTQYF	TGTGCCAGCAGCCCCCCGGTGACTAGCGTGGATACGCAGTATTTT	TRBD2	NA	TRBV9	TRBJ2-3
CATSSPNLVTQEDSNQPQHF	TGTGCCACCAGCAGCCCTAACCTGGTGACACAGGAGGATAGCAATCAGCCCCAGCATTTT	NA	NA	TRBV15	TRBJ1-5
CASSQGAGEYEQYF	TGTGCCAGCAGCCAAGGAGCGGGAGAATACGAGCAGTACTTC	TRBD2	NA	TRBV14	TRBJ2-7
CASGTADPYEQYF	TGTGCCAGTGGGACCGCTGATCCCTACGAGCAGTACTTC	NA	NA	TRBV27	TRBJ2-7
CASTDSSSNEKLFF	TGTGCCAGCACCGACTCTTCGTCTAATGAAAAACTGTTTTTT	NA	once	TRBV5-4	TRBJ1-4
CASSFPGQGNEQFF	TGTGCCAGCAGCTTTCCGGGACAGGGTAATGAGCAGTTCTTC	TRBD1	NA	TRBV11-1	TRBJ2-1
CASGEAGKDTQYF	TGTGCCAGCGGGGAAGCGGGAAAGGATACGCAGTATTTT	TRBD2	NA	TRBV6-5	TRBJ2-3
CASSYQGLSASGANVLTF	TGTGCCAGCAGCTATCAGGGTCTCTCAGCGTCTGGGGCCAACGTCCTGACTTTC	NA	NA	TRBV2	TRBJ2-6
CASTGAGGSYNEQFF	TGTGCCAGCACCGGAGCGGGTGGCTCCTACAATGAGCAGTTCTTC	NA	NA	TRBV6-6	TRBJ2-1
CASSAGQGFTGELFF	TGTGCCAGCAGTGCGGGACAGGGTTTTACCGGGGAGCTGTTTTTT	TRBD1	NA	TRBV2	TRBJ2-2
CATSRDPTSPTDTQYF	TGTGCCACCAGCAGAGATCCTACTAGCCCCACAGATACGCAGTATTTT	NA	NA	TRBV15	TRBJ2-3
CASSLEGIQPQHF	TGCGCCAGCAGCTTGGAGGGGATTCAGCCCCAGCATTTT	NA	NA	TRBV5-1	TRBJ1-5
CASSKWGDEQYF	TGTGCCAGCAGCAAGTGGGGGGACGAGCAGTACTTC	NA	once	TRBV7-9	TRBJ2-7
CASSFLADFPGDSPLHF	TGTGCCAGCAGCTTTTTGGCAGACTTCCCAGGAGATTCACCCCTCCACTTT	NA	NA	TRBV5-6	TRBJ1-6
CASSGISSGDYNEQFF	TGTGCCAGCAGTGGTATAAGTTCGGGAGACTACAATGAGCAGTTCTTC	NA	NA	TRBV6-4	TRBJ2-1
CASSSQGHGYTF	TGTGCCAGTAGTAGTCAGGGCCATGGCTACACCTTC	NA	NA	TRBV19	TRBJ1-2
CASSSGTHRIYEQYF	TGTGCCAGCAGCTCCGGGACCCACCGAATCTACGAGCAGTACTTC	NA	NA	TRBV7-9	TRBJ2-7
CASSPSLASTDTQYF	TGTGCCAGCAGCCCTTCACTAGCGAGCACAGATACGCAGTATTTT	TRBD2	NA	TRBV11-3	TRBJ2-3
CASSDSTDTGELFF	TGTGCCAGCAGTGACTCGACGGACACCGGGGAGCTGTTTTTT	NA	NA	TRBV6-4	TRBJ2-2
CASGPQGLQETQYF	TGTGCTAGTGGTCCACAGGGTCTCCAAGAGACCCAGTACTTC	NA	NA	TRBV12-5	TRBJ2-5
CASSYGSRGGYTF	TGTGCCAGCAGTTATGGGTCCCGGGGGGGCTACACCTTC	NA	NA	TRBV6-5	TRBJ1-2
CASRYDREVLFF	TGTGCCAGCAGATACGACAGGGAGGTACTGTTTTTT	TRBD1	NA	TRBV7-9	TRBJ1-4
CAISVGQGRETQYF	TGTGCCATCAGTGTGGGACAGGGTCGGGAGACCCAGTACTTC	TRBD1	NA	TRBV10-3	TRBJ2-5
CASSGDVGMTGELFF	TGCGCCAGCAGCGGTGACGTCGGAATGACCGGGGAGCTGTTTTTT	NA	NA	TRBV5-1	TRBJ2-2
CASALGGQDEAFF	TGTGCTAGTGCCCTGGGGGGGCAGGATGAAGCTTTCTTT	NA	NA	TRBV12-5	TRBJ1-1
CASSVLAGPYNEQFF	TGTGCCAGCAGCGTTCTAGCGGGACCTTACAATGAGCAGTTCTTC	TRBD2	NA	TRBV9	TRBJ2-1
CASSPSGLNYGYTF	TGTGCCAGCAGCCCGTCGGGTTTGAACTATGGCTACACCTTC	NA	NA	TRBV6-6	TRBJ1-2
CASSHSGTDWDQNTEAFF	TGTGCCAGCAGCCACTCCGGGACAGATTGGGACCAGAACACTGAAGCTTTCTTT	TRBD1	once	TRBV4-2	TRBJ1-1
CASRTGVQPQHF	TGTGCCAGCAGGACAGGGGTTCAGCCCCAGCATTTT	NA	NA	TRBV21-1	TRBJ1-5
CAISESHSGANVLTF	TGTGCCATCAGTGAGTCACACTCTGGGGCCAACGTCCTGACTTTC	NA	NA	TRBV10-3	TRBJ2-6
CASSNKGRNYGYTF	TGTGCCAGCAGCAATAAGGGCAGAAACTATGGCTACACCTTC	NA	NA	TRBV21-1	TRBJ1-2
CAWSRTGAAPYQPQHF	TGTGCCTGGAGCCGGACAGGGGCCGCCCCCTATCAGCCCCAGCATTTT	TRBD1	NA	TRBV30	TRBJ1-5
CAISRDSPNDNYGYTF	TGTGCCATCAGCCGGGACAGCCCTAACGACAACTATGGCTACACCTTC	TRBD1	NA	TRBV10-3	TRBJ1-2
CASSQEVITDTQYF	TGTGCCAGCAGCCAAGAGGTGATCACAGATACGCAGTATTTT	NA	NA	TRBV14	TRBJ2-3
CASSYSTSGRREQFF	TGTGCCAGCAGTTACTCGACTAGCGGGAGACGAGAGCAGTTCTTC	TRBD2	NA	TRBV6-5	TRBJ2-1
CACAQGSKNIQYF	TGTGCCTGTGCCCAGGGATCCAAAAACATTCAGTACTTC	NA	NA	TRBV30	TRBJ2-4
CASSLSGGEATGELFF	TGTGCCAGCAGCTTAAGTGGAGGGGAGGCGACCGGGGAGCTGTTTTTT	NA	NA	TRBV7-3	TRBJ2-2
CAWDYPNTGELFF	TGTGCCTGGGACTACCCGAACACCGGGGAGCTGTTTTTT	NA	NA	TRBV30	TRBJ2-2
CASRKIGGGKSTDTQYF	TGCGCCAGCAGAAAGATTGGGGGCGGGAAATCCACAGATACGCAGTATTTT	NA	NA	TRBV4-1	TRBJ2-3
CASDGDTQYF	TGTGCCAGCGATGGGGATACGCAGTATTTT	NA	NA	TRBV7-9	TRBJ2-3
CASSFRGSAVGNTIYF	TGTGCCAGCAGCTTTAGGGGCAGTGCGGTTGGAAACACCATATATTTT	NA	NA	TRBV7-9	TRBJ1-3
CASSLIGGTDTQYF	TGTGCCAGCAGCTTGATTGGTGGGACAGATACGCAGTATTTT	NA	NA	TRBV7-6	TRBJ2-3
CASRNGATAGAYNEQFF	TGTGCCAGTAGGAACGGGGCTACAGCGGGGGCCTACAATGAGCAGTTCTTC	TRBD2	NA	TRBV19	TRBJ2-1
CASSIPGVEETQYF	TGTGCCAGTAGCATTCCTGGGGTGGAGGAGACCCAGTACTTC	NA	NA	TRBV19	TRBJ2-5
CASSQDTADTQYF	TGTGCCAGCAGCCAAGATACAGCAGATACGCAGTATTTT	NA	NA	TRBV14	TRBJ2-3
CASTPRPGEGYEQYF	TGTGCCAGCACCCCGCGGCCGGGAGAAGGCTACGAGCAGTACTTC	NA	once	TRBV28	TRBJ2-7
CASSLLSLLNRETQYF	TGTGCCAGCAGTTTATTGTCCCTACTGAATCGGGAGACCCAGTACTTC	NA	NA	TRBV28	TRBJ2-5
CAWSVMDGYTF	TGTGCCTGGAGTGTTATGGATGGCTACACCTTC	NA	NA	TRBV30	TRBJ1-2
CASSARAGTGVHEQYF	TGTGCCAGCAGCGCCCGAGCTGGGACAGGGGTTCACGAGCAGTACTTC	TRBD1	NA	TRBV9	TRBJ2-7
CASSKRGERNQPQHF	TGTGCCAGCAGCAAGAGGGGAGAACGTAATCAGCCCCAGCATTTT	NA	NA	TRBV6-5	TRBJ1-5
CASSYLGQSYEQYF	TGTGCCAGCAGTTACTTAGGACAGTCCTACGAGCAGTACTTC	NA	NA	TRBV6-6	TRBJ2-7
CASSLAGNEQFF	TGTGCCAGCAGTTTGGCTGGCAATGAGCAGTTCTTC	NA	NA	TRBV27	TRBJ2-1
CASGGGLSYNEQFF	TGCGCCAGCGGGGGGGGCCTCTCCTACAATGAGCAGTTCTTC	NA	once	TRBV5-1	TRBJ2-1
CASSLLGKDSPLHF	TGTGCCAGCAGCTTATTGGGGAAGGATTCACCCCTCCACTTT	NA	NA	TRBV7-8	TRBJ1-6
CASSPRQGIGEQYF	TGTGCCAGCAGCCCCCGACAGGGGATAGGCGAGCAGTACTTC	TRBD1	NA	TRBV7-9	TRBJ2-7